The rows below give T cell receptor beta chains drawn from one sample of a study of blood T cell repertoires in COVID-19. Here immunoSEQ multiplex PCR was the method, and the copy in TCRdb shows in-frame clones only, minus some. The data show some 230,000 clones, with 86% seen just once and around 2.2% held by the top ten. The specimen was peripheral blood. The source of these receptors is a man younger than 45 who had recovered from COVID-19. CDR3s include the opening cysteine and the closing phenylalanine or tryptophan. D genes are given only for firm matches. Some rows have no size entry. The others give once, few or many, or a class for an expanded clone.

j_call d_call clone_size v_call cdr3_nt cdr3_aa
TRBJ1-1 NA NA TRBV19 TGTGCCAGTAGTATTAGGGGCTCGAACACTGAAGCTTTCTTT CASSIRGSNTEAFF
TRBJ1-6 NA NA TRBV25-1 TGTGCCAGCAGTGACGCAGGGTTTAATTATTCACCCCTCCACTTT CASSDAGFNYSPLHF
TRBJ2-4 NA once TRBV7-9 TGTGCCAGCAGCTTTGCTACAGGCGCAAACATTCAGTACTTC CASSFATGANIQYF
TRBJ2-7 TRBD1 NA TRBV18 TGTGCCAGCTCAGCGAGGACAGGGAACTACTACGAGCAGTACTTC CASSARTGNYYEQYF
TRBJ1-5 NA NA TRBV10-1 TGCGCCAGCTCCCCTTTAGGACACCGCACTCGGTCCCAGCATTTT CASSPLGHRTRSQHF
TRBJ1-2 TRBD1 NA TRBV19 TGTGCCAGTAGTATAGGAAGATTGGAGGACAGGTACTATGGCTACACCTTC CASSIGRLEDRYYGYTF
TRBJ2-7 NA NA TRBV5-1 TGCGCCAGCAGCTTGGAACAGGGCTACCTGGAGCAGTACTTC CASSLEQGYLEQYF
TRBJ2-7 NA NA TRBV11-2 TGTGCCAGCAGCTTCCCCGGGAGTCGCGTCTACGAGCAGTACTTC CASSFPGSRVYEQYF
TRBJ1-2 NA once TRBV5-5 TGTGCCAGCAGTCCCGACGGGAACTATGGCTACACCTTC CASSPDGNYGYTF
TRBJ2-7 TRBD1 NA TRBV27 TGTGCCAGCAGTTACTGGACAGGGGCAACCTACGAGCAGTACTTC CASSYWTGATYEQYF
TRBJ2-2 NA NA TRBV6-5 TGTGCCAGCAGTTTACCTAGACAGAGCAACACCGGGGAGCTGTTTTTT CASSLPRQSNTGELFF
TRBJ1-2 NA NA TRBV6-5 TGTGCCAGCAGCTCCGGTCCTAACTATGGCTACACCTTC CASSSGPNYGYTF
TRBJ2-3 NA NA TRBV30 TGTGCCTGGATCGACGGGGGAGATACGCAGTATTTT CAWIDGGDTQYF
TRBJ2-7 NA few TRBV5-4 TGTGCCAGCAGACCAGGTCCCGCCTACGAGCAGTACTTC CASRPGPAYEQYF
TRBJ2-7 TRBD2 once TRBV3-1/TRBV3-2 TGTGCCAGCAGCCAACCCGGCGGGGGATTCTACGAGCAGTACTTC CASSQPGGGFYEQYF
TRBJ2-7 NA NA TRBV27 TGTGCCAGCAGTTTAACTAGGTCCGTGGGCGAGCAGTACTTC CASSLTRSVGEQYF
TRBJ1-2 NA NA TRBV7-2 TGTGCCAGCAGCTTAGCCCAGGTCTATGCGGGCTACACCTTC CASSLAQVYAGYTF
TRBJ1-2 TRBD1 NA TRBV29-1 TGCAGCGGGGACAGTAACTATGGCTACACCTTC CSGDSNYGYTF
TRBJ2-7 TRBD1 NA TRBV19 TGTGCCAGTAGTAAAGGGACAGGGTCCTACGAGCAGTACTTC CASSKGTGSYEQYF
TRBJ1-2 NA NA TRBV19 TGTGCCAGTACCCCAGGGCCGATATTATATGGCTACACCTTC CASTPGPILYGYTF
TRBJ2-5 TRBD1 NA TRBV7-2 TGTGCCAGCAGCCGGGACAGGGGAAGAGAGACCCAGTACTTC CASSRDRGRETQYF
TRBJ2-7 NA NA TRBV7-9 TGTGCCAGCAGCTTAAGACACAGAGACTACGAGCAGTACTTC CASSLRHRDYEQYF
TRBJ1-1 NA NA TRBV13 TGTGCCAGCAGCATCTCAACAGGGCCCAGGGACACTGAAGCTTTCTTT CASSISTGPRDTEAFF
TRBJ2-7 NA NA TRBV2 TGTGCCAGCGGACTAGGGGGATACGAGCAGTACTTC CASGLGGYEQYF
TRBJ1-1 TRBD1 once TRBV18 TGTGCCAGCTCACCAAACTCAGGGGGAGCTGGAGAAGCTTTCTTT CASSPNSGGAGEAFF
TRBJ2-5 NA NA TRBV6-5 TGTGCCAGCAGCTACTGGACAAACCAAGAGACCCAGTACTTC CASSYWTNQETQYF
TRBJ2-3 NA NA TRBV6-5 TGTGCCAGCAGTCGGACTCTAAGACATGGAGATACGCAGTATTTT CASSRTLRHGDTQYF
TRBJ1-2 NA NA TRBV12-3/TRBV12-4 TGTGCCAGCAGTCTCGCTAACTATGGCTACACCTTC CASSLANYGYTF
TRBJ1-1 TRBD1 NA TRBV7-2 TGTGCCAGCAGCTTCCCAGGGACAGGAAACACTGAAGCTTTCTTT CASSFPGTGNTEAFF
TRBJ1-2 NA NA TRBV6-5 TGTGCCAGCAGACAGGGAAATAACGGCTACACCTTC CASRQGNNGYTF
TRBJ1-5 NA NA TRBV5-8 TGTGCCAGCAGCTTAACAGGGTTCGGCCAGCCCCAGCATTTT CASSLTGFGQPQHF
TRBJ2-1 TRBD2 few TRBV24-1 TGTGCCACCAGTGATTTGGGGCTAGCGGGGAGAAATGAGCAGTTCTTC CATSDLGLAGRNEQFF
TRBJ2-2 NA NA TRBV4-1 TGCGCCAGCAGCCAAGATGCCAGGAGGGCCGGGGAGCTGTTTTTT CASSQDARRAGELFF
TRBJ2-2 TRBD2 NA TRBV7-9 TGTGCCAGCAGCTTGAGGCTAGCGGGGGGGCGCACCGGGGAGCTGTTTTTT CASSLRLAGGRTGELFF
TRBJ2-2 TRBD1 NA TRBV27 TGTGCCAGCAGTAAATTTACAGGGGGCAGATGGGAGCTGTTTTTT CASSKFTGGRWELFF
TRBJ1-5 NA NA TRBV24-1 TGTGCCACCAGTGATTCCACAGGGCGATGGGATCAGCCCCAGCATTTT CATSDSTGRWDQPQHF
TRBJ1-4 NA NA TRBV2 TGTGCCAGCAGTGACCGGGGTGAAAAACTGTTTTTT CASSDRGEKLFF
TRBJ1-1 TRBD1 NA TRBV6-6 TGTGCCAGCAGCCCCTTACCGGGACAGGGGGTTACTGAAGCTTTCTTT CASSPLPGQGVTEAFF
TRBJ1-2 NA NA TRBV12-3/TRBV12-4 TGTGCCAGCAGGTACGGGAGCGCTCACGGCTACACCTTC CASRYGSAHGYTF
TRBJ2-2 TRBD2 NA TRBV18 TGTGCCAGCTCACTCTTAGCGGGGGCGAACACCGGGGAGCTGTTTTTT CASSLLAGANTGELFF
TRBJ2-5 NA NA TRBV30 TGTGCCTGGACGAGGGGGAGAGATGAGACCCAGTACTTC CAWTRGRDETQYF
TRBJ1-5 NA NA TRBV18 TGTGCCAGCTCACCGATCCAGACAGGAAATCAGCCCCAGCATTTT CASSPIQTGNQPQHF
TRBJ1-2 TRBD1 NA TRBV6-5 TGTGCCAGCAGTTACTCGAAAGGGGGCTGGTATGGCTACACCTTC CASSYSKGGWYGYTF
TRBJ2-7 TRBD1 few TRBV14 TGTGCCAGCAGCCAAGTCGACAGGGGTGTATACGAGCAGTACTTC CASSQVDRGVYEQYF
TRBJ2-1 TRBD1 NA TRBV24-1 TGTGCCACCAGTGATTCCGGGACAGGGTCCTACAATGAGCAGTTCTTC CATSDSGTGSYNEQFF
TRBJ1-1 NA NA TRBV7-9 TGTGCCAGCAGCTTAACAGGAAACACTGAAGCTTTCTTT CASSLTGNTEAFF
TRBJ2-7 NA NA TRBV6-5 TGTGCCAGCAAAGCAGGGGAGCAGTACTTC CASKAGEQYF
TRBJ1-6 TRBD1 many TRBV29-1 TGCAGCGTTACGGTGACAGGGGGTCCGTATTCACCCCTCCACTTT CSVTVTGGPYSPLHF
TRBJ2-1 TRBD2 NA TRBV5-1 TGCGCCAGCAGTTTCACCCTTCCGACTAGCGGGGGGGGTCGGTACAATGAGCAGTTCTTC CASSFTLPTSGGGRYNEQFF
TRBJ2-7 TRBD1 NA TRBV5-1 TGCGCCAGCAGCGCGACAGGGGTCTCCTACGAGCAGTACTTC CASSATGVSYEQYF
TRBJ2-2 NA NA TRBV11-3 TGTGCCAGCAGCTTAGGTATCAGGCCATTTGGGGAGCTGTTTTTT CASSLGIRPFGELFF
TRBJ1-5 NA NA TRBV19 TGTGCCAGTAGCTACTCTTCAGGGGGCAATCAGCCCCAGCATTTT CASSYSSGGNQPQHF
TRBJ2-5 NA NA TRBV27 TGTGCCAGCTCCCTAGGCAGTCAAGAGACCCAGTACTTC CASSLGSQETQYF
TRBJ2-1 NA NA TRBV4-2 TGTGCCAGCAGCCAAGGCGGTAGCAATGAGCAGTTCTTC CASSQGGSNEQFF
TRBJ2-2 TRBD2 NA TRBV5-4 TGTGCCAGCAGCTTGGGGTACGGGGGGGCCCTCACCGGGGAGCTGTTTTTT CASSLGYGGALTGELFF
TRBJ2-1 TRBD2 NA TRBV30 TGTGCCTGCGCGAACCTAGTGACTAGCGGTGAGCAGTTCTTC CACANLVTSGEQFF
TRBJ2-5 TRBD2 once TRBV10-1 TGCGCCAGCAGGGGTTGGGTTCGGGAGCGGGGGGGCCAAGAGACCCAGTACTTC CASRGWVRERGGQETQYF
TRBJ1-5 NA NA TRBV9 TGTGCCAGCAGCGTAGCTGCGGGAAGCAATCAGCCCCAGCATTTT CASSVAAGSNQPQHF
TRBJ2-1 TRBD1 once TRBV4-1 TGCGCCAGCAGCCCCATGCTGGGACAGGATACCTACAATGAGCAGTTCTTC CASSPMLGQDTYNEQFF
TRBJ1-5 TRBD1 NA TRBV5-6 TGTGCCAGCAGCCCGTCGACAGGGCCAGGTCAGCCCCAGCATTTT CASSPSTGPGQPQHF